Only one count was recorded for the clone carrying this TCR beta chain. This sample stems from a study of T cell responses to AZD1222 COVID-19 vaccine. Sequencing used immunoSEQ multiplex PCR; TCRdb keeps in-frame clones, though not all of them. The sample carries 130,000 to 150,000 clones, 75% to 95% recorded once. Germline loops: CDR1 SGDLS, CDR2 YYNGEE. CDR3 length: 12 residues. The V end was cut by 4 bases, the J end by 4 bases, with 6 bases between. The sample in question was peripheral blood, obtained on day 0 of MenACWY control vaccination. This chain connects TRBV9 to TRBJ2-1; no clear D gene. The TCR originated in an adult in good health. This CDR3 reads CASSPSYNEQFF. CDR3 DNA sequence: TGTGCCAGCAGCCCTTCGTACAATGAGCAGTTCTTC.